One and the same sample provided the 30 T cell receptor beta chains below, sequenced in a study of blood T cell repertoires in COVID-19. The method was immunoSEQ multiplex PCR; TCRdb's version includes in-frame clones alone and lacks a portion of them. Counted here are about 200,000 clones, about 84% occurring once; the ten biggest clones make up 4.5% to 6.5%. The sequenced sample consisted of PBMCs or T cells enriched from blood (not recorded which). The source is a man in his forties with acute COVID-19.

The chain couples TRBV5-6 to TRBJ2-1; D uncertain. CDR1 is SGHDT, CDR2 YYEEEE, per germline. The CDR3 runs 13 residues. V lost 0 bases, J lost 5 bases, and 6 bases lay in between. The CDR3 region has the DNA TGTGCCAGCAGCTTGGTAGTACACAATGAGCAGTTCTTC. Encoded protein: CASSLVVHNEQFF.

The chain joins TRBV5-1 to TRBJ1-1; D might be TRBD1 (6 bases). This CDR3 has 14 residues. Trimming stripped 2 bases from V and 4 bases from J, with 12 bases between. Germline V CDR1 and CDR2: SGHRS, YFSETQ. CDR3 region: CASSFRGSGTEAFF. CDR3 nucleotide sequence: TGCGCCAGCAGCTTTAGGGGGTCGGGCACTGAAGCTTTCTTT.

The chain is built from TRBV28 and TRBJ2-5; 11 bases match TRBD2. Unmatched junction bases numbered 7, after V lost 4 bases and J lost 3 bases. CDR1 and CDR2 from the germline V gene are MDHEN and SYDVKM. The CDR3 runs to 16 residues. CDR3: CASSSPGTSGKETQYF. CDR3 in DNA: TGTGCCAGCAGTTCTCCCGGGACTAGCGGTAAAGAGACCCAGTACTTC.

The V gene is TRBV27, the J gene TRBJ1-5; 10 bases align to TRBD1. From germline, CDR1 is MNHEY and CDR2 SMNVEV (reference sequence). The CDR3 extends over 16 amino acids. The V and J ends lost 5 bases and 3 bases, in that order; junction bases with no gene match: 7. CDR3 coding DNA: TGTGCCAGCAGTAACACGGGACAGGGGCTCAATCAGCCCCAGCATTTT. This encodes CASSNTGQGLNQPQHF.

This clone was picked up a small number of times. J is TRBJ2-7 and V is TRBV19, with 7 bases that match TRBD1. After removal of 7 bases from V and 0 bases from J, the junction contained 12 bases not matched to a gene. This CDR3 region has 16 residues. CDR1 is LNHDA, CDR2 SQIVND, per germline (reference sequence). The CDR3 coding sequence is TGTGCCAGTACCCCAGGGCGGACAGGAAGCTCCTACGAGCAGTACTTC. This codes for CASTPGRTGSSYEQYF. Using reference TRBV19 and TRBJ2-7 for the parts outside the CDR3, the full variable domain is DGGITQSPKYLFRKEGQNVTLSCEQNLNHDAMYWYRQDPGQGLRLIYYSQIVNDFQKGDIAEGYSVSREKKESFPLTVTSAQKNPTAFYLCASTPGRTGSSYEQYFGPGTRLTVT.

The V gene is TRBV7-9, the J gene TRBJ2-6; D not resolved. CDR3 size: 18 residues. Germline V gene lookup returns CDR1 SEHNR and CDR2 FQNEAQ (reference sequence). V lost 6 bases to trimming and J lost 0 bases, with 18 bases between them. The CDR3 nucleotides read TGTGCCAGCAGTTCTTCCACGCTTACTCGCTCTGGGGCCAACGTCCTGACTTTC. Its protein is CASSSSTLTRSGANVLTF.

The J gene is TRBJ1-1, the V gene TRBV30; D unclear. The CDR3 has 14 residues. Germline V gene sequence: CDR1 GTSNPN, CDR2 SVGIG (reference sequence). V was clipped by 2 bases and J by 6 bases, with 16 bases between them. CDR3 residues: CAWSLPIPGAEAFF. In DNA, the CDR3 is TGTGCCTGGAGTCTACCCATCCCAGGCGCTGAAGCTTTCTTT. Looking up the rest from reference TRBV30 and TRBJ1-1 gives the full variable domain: SQTIHQWPATLVQPVGSPLSLECTVEGTSNPNLYWYRQAAGRGLQLLFYSVGIGQISSEVPQNLSASRPQDRQFILSSKKLLLSDSGFYLCAWSLPIPGAEAFFGQGTRLTVV.

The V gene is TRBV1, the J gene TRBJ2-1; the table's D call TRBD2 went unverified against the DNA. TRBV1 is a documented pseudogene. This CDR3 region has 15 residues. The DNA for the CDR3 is TGCACCAGCAGCCAAGCGGTAGCGGCTATCAATGAGCAGTTCTTC. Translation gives CTSSQAVAAINEQFF.

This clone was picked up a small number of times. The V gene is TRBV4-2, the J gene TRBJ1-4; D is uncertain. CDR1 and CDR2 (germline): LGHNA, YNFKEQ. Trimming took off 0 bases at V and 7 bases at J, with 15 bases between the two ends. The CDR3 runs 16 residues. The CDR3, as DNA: TGTGCCAGCAGCCAAGACTGGACTGCCGTTGGTGAAAAACTGTTTTTT. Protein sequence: CASSQDWTAVGEKLFF.

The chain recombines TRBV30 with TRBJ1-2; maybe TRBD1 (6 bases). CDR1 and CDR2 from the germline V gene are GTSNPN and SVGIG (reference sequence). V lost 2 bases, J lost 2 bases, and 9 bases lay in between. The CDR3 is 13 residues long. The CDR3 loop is CAWSTTGNYGYTF. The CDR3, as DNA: TGTGCCTGGAGTACAACAGGGAACTATGGCTACACCTTC.

CDR3 nucleotides: TGTGCCAGTAGTACGGTGGTATATGAGACCCAGTACTTC. It encodes CASSTVVYETQYF. J is TRBJ2-5 and V is TRBV19, with no clear D. The CDR3 sequence is 13 residues long. With 4 bases removed from V and 5 bases from J, the gap between germline ends came to 11 bases. Germline CDR1 LNHDA, CDR2 SQIVND (reference sequence).

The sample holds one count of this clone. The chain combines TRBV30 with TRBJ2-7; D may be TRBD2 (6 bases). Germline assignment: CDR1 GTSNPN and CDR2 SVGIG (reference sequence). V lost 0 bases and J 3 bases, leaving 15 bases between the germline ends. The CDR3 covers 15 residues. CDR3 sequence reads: CAWSVSPGVVYEQYF. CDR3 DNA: TGTGCCTGGAGTGTAAGTCCGGGAGTGGTCTACGAGCAGTACTTC.

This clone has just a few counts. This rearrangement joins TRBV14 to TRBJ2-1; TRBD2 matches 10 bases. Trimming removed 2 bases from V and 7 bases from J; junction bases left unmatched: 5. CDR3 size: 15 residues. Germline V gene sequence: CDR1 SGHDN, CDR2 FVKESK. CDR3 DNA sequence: TGTGCCAGCAGCCAACTAGCGGGAGCGGGTAATGAGCAGTTCTTC. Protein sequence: CASSQLAGAGNEQFF. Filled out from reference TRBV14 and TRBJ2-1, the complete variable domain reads EAGVTQFPSHSVIEKGQTVTLRCDPISGHDNLYWYRRVMGKEIKFLLHFVKESKQDESGMPNNRFLAERTGGTYSTLKVQPAELEDSGVYFCASSQLAGAGNEQFFGPGTRLTVL.

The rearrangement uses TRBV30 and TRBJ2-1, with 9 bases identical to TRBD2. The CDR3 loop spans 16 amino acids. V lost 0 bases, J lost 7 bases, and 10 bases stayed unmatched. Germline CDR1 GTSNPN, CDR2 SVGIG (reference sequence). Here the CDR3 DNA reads TGTGCCTGGAGTGTAGCATCCGGTAGCGGGAGAAATGAGCAGTTCTTC. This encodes CAWSVASGSGRNEQFF.

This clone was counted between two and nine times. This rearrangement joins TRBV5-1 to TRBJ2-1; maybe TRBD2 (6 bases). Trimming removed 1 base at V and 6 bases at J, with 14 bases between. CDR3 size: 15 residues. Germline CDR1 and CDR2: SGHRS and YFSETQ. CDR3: CASSLITSGGNEQFF. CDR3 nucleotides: TGCGCCAGCAGCTTGATCACCTCCGGGGGCAATGAGCAGTTCTTC. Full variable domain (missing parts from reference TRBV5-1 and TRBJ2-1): KAGVTQTPRYLIKTRGQQVTLSCSPISGHRSVSWYQQTPGQGLQFLFEYFSETQRNKGNFPGRFSGRQFSNSRSEMNVSTLELGDSALYLCASSLITSGGNEQFFGPGTRLTVL.

The CDR3 loop is CASSEVLGGTFGKAEKLFF. The CDR3 coding sequence is TGTGCCAGCAGTGAAGTATTGGGTGGGACATTTGGGAAGGCTGAAAAACTGTTTTTT. The gene calls are TRBV6-1 and TRBJ1-4, with a possible D match to TRBD1 (6 bases). With 1 base removed from V and 7 bases from J, the gap between germline ends came to 25 bases. Germline V lookup: CDR1 MNHNS, CDR2 SASEGT. This CDR3 has 19 residues.

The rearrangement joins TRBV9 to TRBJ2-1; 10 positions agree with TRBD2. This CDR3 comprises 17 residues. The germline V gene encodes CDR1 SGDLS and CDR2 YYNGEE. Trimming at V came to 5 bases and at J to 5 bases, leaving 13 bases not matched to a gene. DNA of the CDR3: TGTGCCAGCAGTGCATATTGGACTAGCGGAACTGACAATGAGCAGTTCTTC. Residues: CASSAYWTSGTDNEQFF. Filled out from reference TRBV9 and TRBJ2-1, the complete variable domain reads DSGVTQTPKHLITATGQRVTLRCSPRSGDLSVYWYQQSLDQGLQFLIQYYNGEERAKGNILERFSAQQFPDLHSELNLSSLELGDSALYFCASSAYWTSGTDNEQFFGPGTRLTVL.

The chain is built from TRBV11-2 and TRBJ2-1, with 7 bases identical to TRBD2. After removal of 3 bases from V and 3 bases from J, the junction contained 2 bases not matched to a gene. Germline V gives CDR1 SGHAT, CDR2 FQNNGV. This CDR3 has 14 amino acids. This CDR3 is CASSLSGVYNEQFF. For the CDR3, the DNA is TGTGCCAGCAGCTTGAGCGGGGTCTACAATGAGCAGTTCTTC.

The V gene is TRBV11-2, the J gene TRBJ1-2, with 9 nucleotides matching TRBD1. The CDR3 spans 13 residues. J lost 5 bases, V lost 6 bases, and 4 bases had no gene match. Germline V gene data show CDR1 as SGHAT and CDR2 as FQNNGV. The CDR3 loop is CASRVGTGYGYTF. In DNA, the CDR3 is TGTGCCAGCAGGGTCGGGACAGGGTATGGCTACACCTTC.

This CDR3 is CASSRDRERTDTQYF. CDR3 nucleotides: TGTGCCAGCAGCAGAGACAGGGAAAGGACAGATACGCAGTATTTT. This chain connects TRBV11-1 to TRBJ2-3; 7 bases map to TRBD1. CDR1 SGHAT and CDR2 FQDESV come from the germline V gene (reference sequence). V dropped 5 bases and J dropped 3; count of bases not matched to a gene: 8. The CDR3 is 15 amino acids.

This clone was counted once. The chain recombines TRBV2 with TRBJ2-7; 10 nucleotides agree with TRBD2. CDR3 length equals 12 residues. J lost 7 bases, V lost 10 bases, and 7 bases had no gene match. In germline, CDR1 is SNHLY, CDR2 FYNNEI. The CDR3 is CATKREGNEQYF. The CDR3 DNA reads TGTGCCACCAAGCGGGAGGGCAATGAGCAGTACTTC. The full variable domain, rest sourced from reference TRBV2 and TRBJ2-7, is EPEVTQTPSHQVTQMGQEVILRCVPISNHLYFYWYRQILGQKVEFLVSFYNNEISEKSEIFDDQFSVERPDGSNFTLKIRSTKLEDSAMYFCATKREGNEQYFGPGTRLTVT.

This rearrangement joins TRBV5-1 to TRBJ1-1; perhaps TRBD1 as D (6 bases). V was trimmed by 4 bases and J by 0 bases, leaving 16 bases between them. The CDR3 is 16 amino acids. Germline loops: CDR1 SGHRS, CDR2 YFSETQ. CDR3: CASSPMTGSMNTEAFF. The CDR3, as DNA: TGCGCCAGCAGCCCTATGACAGGATCGATGAACACTGAAGCTTTCTTT.

CDR3 DNA sequence: TGTGCCAGCAGCCAAGAGGTTTGGCTAGATAATGAAAAACTGTTTTTT. Amino acid sequence: CASSQEVWLDNEKLFF. J is TRBJ1-4 and V is TRBV4-2; D remains unclear. This CDR3 has 16 residues. The V end lost 0 bases, the J end lost 4 bases, and 12 bases lay between the germline ends. The V gene's germline CDR1 is LGHNA and CDR2 YNFKEQ.

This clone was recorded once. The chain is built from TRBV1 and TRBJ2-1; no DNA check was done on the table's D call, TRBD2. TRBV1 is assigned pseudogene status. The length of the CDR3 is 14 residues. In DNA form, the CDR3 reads TGCACCAGCAGCCAAGATCTTGAGGCCAATGAGCAGTTCTTC. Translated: CTSSQDLEANEQFF.

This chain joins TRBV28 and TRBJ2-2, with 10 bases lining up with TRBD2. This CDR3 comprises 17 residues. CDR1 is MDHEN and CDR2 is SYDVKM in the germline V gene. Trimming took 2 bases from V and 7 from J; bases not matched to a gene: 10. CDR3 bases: TGTGCCAGCAGTTTAGGGACTAGCGCGAGGGCCAACGGGGAGCTGTTTTTT. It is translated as CASSLGTSARANGELFF. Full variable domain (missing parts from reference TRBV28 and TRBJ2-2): DVKVTQSSRYLVKRTGEKVFLECVQDMDHENMFWYRQDPGLGLRLIYFSYDVKMKEKGDIPEGYSVSREKKERFSLILESASTNQTSMYLCASSLGTSARANGELFFGEGSRLTVL.

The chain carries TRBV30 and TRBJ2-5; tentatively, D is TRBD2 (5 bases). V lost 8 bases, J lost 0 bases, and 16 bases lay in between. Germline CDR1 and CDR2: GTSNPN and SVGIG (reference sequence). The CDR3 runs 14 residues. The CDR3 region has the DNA TGTGCCGCCCACCTACGGGAAAACCAAGAGACCCAGTACTTC. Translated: CAAHLRENQETQYF.

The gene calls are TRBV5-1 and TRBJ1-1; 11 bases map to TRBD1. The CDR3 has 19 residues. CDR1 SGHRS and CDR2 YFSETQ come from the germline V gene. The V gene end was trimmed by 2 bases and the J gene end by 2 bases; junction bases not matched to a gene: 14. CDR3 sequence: CASSLEGTRDRGRNTEAFF. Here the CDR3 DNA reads TGCGCCAGCAGCTTAGAAGGTACCCGGGACAGGGGGAGAAACACTGAAGCTTTCTTT.

The CDR3 loop reads CASSWSSTGELFF. Written as DNA, the CDR3 is TGTGCCAGCAGCTGGAGCAGCACCGGGGAGCTGTTTTTT. This rearrangement joins TRBV5-6 to TRBJ2-2; D is undetermined. CDR1 SGHDT and CDR2 YYEEEE come from the germline V gene. V lost 3 bases, J lost 4 bases, and 7 bases lay in between. The CDR3 loop spans 13 amino acids. Together with reference TRBV5-6 and TRBJ2-2, the CDR3 gives the full variable domain: DAGVTQSPTHLIKTRGQQVTLRCSPKSGHDTVSWYQQALGQGPQFIFQYYEEEERQRGNFPDRFSGHQFPNYSSELNVNALLLGDSALYLCASSWSSTGELFFGEGSRLTVL.

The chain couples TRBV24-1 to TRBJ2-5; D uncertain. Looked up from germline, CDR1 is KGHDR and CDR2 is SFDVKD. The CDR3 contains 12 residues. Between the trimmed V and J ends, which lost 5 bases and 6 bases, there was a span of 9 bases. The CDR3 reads CATSGQVKTQYF. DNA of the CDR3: TGTGCCACCAGTGGTCAGGTTAAGACCCAGTACTTC.

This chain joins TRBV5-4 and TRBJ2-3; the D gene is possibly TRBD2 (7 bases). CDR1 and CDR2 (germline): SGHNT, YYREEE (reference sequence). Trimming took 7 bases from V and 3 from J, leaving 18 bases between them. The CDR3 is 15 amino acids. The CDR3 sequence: CASGKQGGRTDTQYF. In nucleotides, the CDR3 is TGTGCCAGCGGCAAACAGGGAGGGAGGACAGATACGCAGTATTTT.